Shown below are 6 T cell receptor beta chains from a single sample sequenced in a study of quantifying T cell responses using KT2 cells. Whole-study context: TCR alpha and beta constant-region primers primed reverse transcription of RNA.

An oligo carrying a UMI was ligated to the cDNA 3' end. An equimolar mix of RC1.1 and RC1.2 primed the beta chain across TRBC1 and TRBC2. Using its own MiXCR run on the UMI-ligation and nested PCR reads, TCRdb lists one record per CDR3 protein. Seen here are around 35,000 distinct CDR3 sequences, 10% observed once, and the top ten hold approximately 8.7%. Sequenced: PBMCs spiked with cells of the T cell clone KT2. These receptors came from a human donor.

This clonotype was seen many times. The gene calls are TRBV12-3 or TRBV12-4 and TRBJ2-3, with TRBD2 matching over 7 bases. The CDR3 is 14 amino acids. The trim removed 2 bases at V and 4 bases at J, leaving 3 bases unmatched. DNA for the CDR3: TGTGCCAGCAGTTTAATGGGAGGGGCAGATACGCAGTATTTT. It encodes CASSLMGGADTQYF.

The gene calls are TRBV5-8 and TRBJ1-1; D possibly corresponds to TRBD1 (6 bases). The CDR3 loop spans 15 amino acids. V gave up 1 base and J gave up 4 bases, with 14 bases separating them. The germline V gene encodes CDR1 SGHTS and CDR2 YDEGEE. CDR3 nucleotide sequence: TGTGCCAGCAGCTTGTATCAGGGGTTCGTCACTGAAGCTTTCTTT. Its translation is CASSLYQGFVTEAFF.

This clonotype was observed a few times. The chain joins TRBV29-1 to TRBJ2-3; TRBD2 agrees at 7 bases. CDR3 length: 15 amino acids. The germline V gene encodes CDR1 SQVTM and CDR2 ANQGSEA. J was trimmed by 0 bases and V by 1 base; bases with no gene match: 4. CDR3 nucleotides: TGCAGCGTTGAAGGAGGGAGGGGTAGCACAGATACGCAGTATTTT. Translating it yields CSVEGGRGSTDTQYF.

As DNA, the CDR3 is TGCAGTGCTAGATTCGGGACCGAGCAGTACTTC. Protein sequence: CSARFGTEQYF. The chain links TRBV20-1 to TRBJ2-7; either TRBD1 or TRBD2 may supply D (5 bases each). V dropped 2 bases and J dropped 6 bases, with 8 bases sitting between them. The CDR3 is 11 amino acids. CDR1 is DFQATT and CDR2 is SNEGSKA in the germline V gene (reference sequence).

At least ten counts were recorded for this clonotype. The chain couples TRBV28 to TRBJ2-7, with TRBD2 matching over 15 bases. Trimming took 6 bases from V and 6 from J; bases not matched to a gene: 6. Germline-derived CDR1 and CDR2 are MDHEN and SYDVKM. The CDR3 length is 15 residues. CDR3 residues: CASSPGLAGGSEQYF. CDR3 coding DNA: TGTGCCAGCAGCCCGGGACTAGCGGGAGGATCCGAGCAGTACTTC.

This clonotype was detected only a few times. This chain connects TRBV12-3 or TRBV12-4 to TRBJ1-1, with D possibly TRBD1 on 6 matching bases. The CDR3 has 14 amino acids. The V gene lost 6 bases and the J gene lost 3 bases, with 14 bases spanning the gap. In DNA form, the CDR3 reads TGTGCCAGCAGCCCCACAGGGTTCGACACTGAAGCTTTCTTT. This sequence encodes CASSPTGFDTEAFF.